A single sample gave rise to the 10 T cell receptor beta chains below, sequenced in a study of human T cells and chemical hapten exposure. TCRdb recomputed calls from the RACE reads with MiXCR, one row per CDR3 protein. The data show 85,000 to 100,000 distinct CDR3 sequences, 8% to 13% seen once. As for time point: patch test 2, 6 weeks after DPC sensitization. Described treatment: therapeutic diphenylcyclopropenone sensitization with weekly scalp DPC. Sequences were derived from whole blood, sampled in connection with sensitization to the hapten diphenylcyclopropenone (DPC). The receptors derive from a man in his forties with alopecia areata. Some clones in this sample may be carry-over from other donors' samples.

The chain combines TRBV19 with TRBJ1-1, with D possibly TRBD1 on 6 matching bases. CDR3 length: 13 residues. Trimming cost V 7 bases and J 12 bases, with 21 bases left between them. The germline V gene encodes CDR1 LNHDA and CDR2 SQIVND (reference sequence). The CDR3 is CASNPRGGFDSFF. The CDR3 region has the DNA TGTGCCAGTAATCCCAGGGGAGGGTTTGATTCTTTCTTT.

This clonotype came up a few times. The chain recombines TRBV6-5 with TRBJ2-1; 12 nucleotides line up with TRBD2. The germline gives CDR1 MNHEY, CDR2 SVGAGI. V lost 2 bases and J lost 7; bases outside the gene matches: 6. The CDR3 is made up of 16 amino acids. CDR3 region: CASSYDGTSGRNEQFF. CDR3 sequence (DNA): TGTGCCAGCAGTTACGATGGGACTAGCGGGCGTAATGAGCAGTTCTTC.

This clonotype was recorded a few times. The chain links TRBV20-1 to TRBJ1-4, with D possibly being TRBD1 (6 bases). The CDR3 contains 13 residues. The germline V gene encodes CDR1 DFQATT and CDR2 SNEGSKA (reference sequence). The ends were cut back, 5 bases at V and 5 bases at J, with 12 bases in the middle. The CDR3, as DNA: TGCAGTGCTCCTGGACAGATGAATGAAAAACTGTTTTTT. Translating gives CSAPGQMNEKLFF.

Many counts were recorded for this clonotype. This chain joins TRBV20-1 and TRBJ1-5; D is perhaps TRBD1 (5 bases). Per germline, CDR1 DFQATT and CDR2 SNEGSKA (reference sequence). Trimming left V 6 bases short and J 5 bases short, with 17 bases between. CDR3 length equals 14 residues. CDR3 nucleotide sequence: TGCAGTGCCGGCAACCCAGGGATGCATCAGCCCCAGCATTTT. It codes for CSAGNPGMHQPQHF.

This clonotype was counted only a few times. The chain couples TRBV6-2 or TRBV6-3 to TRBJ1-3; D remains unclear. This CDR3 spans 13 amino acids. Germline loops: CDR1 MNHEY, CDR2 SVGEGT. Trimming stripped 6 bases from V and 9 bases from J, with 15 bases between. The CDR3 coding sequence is TGTGCCAGCAGCCCACCCGCCGGATTCACCATATATTTT. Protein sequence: CASSPPAGFTIYF.

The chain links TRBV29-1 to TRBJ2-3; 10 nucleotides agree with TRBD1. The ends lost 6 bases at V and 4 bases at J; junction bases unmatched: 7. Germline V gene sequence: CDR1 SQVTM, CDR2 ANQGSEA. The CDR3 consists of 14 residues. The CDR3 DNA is TGCAGCGTAGAGACAGGGGGCGATCCAGATACGCAGTATTTT. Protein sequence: CSVETGGDPDTQYF.

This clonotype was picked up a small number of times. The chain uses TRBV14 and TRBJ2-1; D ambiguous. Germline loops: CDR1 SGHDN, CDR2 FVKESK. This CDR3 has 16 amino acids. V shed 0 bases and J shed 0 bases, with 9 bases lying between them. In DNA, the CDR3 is TGTGCCAGCAGCCAAGATGGCGGCAGCTCCTACAATGAGCAGTTCTTC. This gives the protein CASSQDGGSSYNEQFF.

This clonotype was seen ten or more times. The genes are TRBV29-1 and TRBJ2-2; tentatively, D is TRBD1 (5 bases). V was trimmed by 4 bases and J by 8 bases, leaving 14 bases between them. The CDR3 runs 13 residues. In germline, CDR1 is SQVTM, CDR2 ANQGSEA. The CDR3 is CSVVVTGAGELFF. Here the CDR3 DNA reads TGCAGCGTTGTCGTAACTGGGGCGGGGGAGCTGTTTTTT.

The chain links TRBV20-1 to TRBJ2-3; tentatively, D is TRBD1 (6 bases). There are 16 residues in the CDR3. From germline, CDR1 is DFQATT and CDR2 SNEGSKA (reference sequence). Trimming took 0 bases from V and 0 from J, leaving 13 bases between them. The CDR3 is CSAREGGGFSTDTQYF. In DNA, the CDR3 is TGCAGTGCTAGAGAGGGTGGGGGCTTTAGCACAGATACGCAGTATTTT.

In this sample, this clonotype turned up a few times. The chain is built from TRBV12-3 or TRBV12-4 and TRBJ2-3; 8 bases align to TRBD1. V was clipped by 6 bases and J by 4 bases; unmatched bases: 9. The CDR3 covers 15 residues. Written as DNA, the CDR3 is TGTGCCAGCAGCCCTGGACAGGGCGGGGCAGATACGCAGTATTTT. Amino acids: CASSPGQGGADTQYF.